This T cell receptor (beta chain) was sequenced during a study of CXCR3-negative and CXCR3-positive naive CD8 T cells. Study observations and caveats: Naive cells positive for CXCR3 carried more hydrophobic TRB CDR3s than CXCR3-negative ones.

On this clonotype itself: What it binds is not known.

It was by 5' RACE with UMI labels that the TRB cDNA libraries were prepared. Reprocessing the 5' RACE reads, TCRdb reports a single entry for every CDR3 protein and omits DNA. Its listing shows 150,000 or so distinct CDR3 sequences. Germline V lookup: CDR1 SGHDT, CDR2 YYEEEE. CDR3 length: 15 residues. The chain joins TRBV5-6 to TRBJ2-5. The specimen was naive CXCR3+ CD8+ T cells from blood. Subset meaning: CD45RO-CCR7+CD27+CD95- naive CD8+ T cells expressing CXCR3 (TNR3+). This sequence was found in a human donor in good health. Some clones in this sample may be carry-over from other donors' samples. Here the CDR3 reads CASSLAGKYQETQYF.